The present entry profiles one TCR beta chain with its context. Its antigen is currently unknown. This entry comes from a study of cytomegalovirus exposure and HLA in healthy donors. General study points: Testing in vitro showed three CMV-associated chains specific for CMV antigens. The study assumed roughly uniform donor sequencing depth for presence/absence analyses. HLA alleles were associated with 15,000 to 20,000 TCR beta sequences in a later analysis at 0.05 false discovery rate. In a later analysis, TCR beta V- and J-gene trimming was associated with a missense DCLRE1C variant.

CDR3 length equals 17 residues. Germline values: CDR1 MGHRA, CDR2 YSYEKL. The V end was cut by 2 bases, the J end by 6 bases, with 19 bases between. The PCR had 60 Vbeta and 13 Jbeta primers. Profiling relied on immunoSEQ multiplex PCR, and the TCRdb table lists in-frame clones only, not all of them. Of around 67,000 clones in the sample, around three quarters were seen once. The sequenced material came from PBMCs. The clonotype was recovered from a young man in good health and CMV-seropositive. This chain uses TRBV4-1 with TRBJ2-2; possibly TRBD1 for D (5 bases). The CDR3 spells CASSQQGLVPSSGELFF. The CDR3, as DNA: TGCGCCAGCAGCCAACAGGGATTGGTCCCGAGTTCCGGGGAGCTGTTTTTT.